The rows below give T cell receptor beta chains drawn from one sample of a study of OX40 agonist ivuxolimab in advanced cancers. TCRdb's table, derived via immunoSEQ multiplex PCR, lists solely in-frame clones and lacks some. Seen here are approximately 75,000 clones, over 85% observed once, and the top ten hold over 0.3%. This sample comprised CD4+ or CD8+ T cells sorted from blood, obtained in a trial of the OX40 agonist ivuxolimab. All receptors derive from an adult with an advanced solid tumor such as melanoma, head and neck, liver or kidney cancer. Both conserved end residues are part of each CDR3. The D gene is left open where the match is weak. Clone size is not always given. Where it is, it says once, few, many or a class for expanded clones.

- TRBJ1-3 - TRBV6-4 CASSGVGISGNTIYF TGTGCCAGCAGTGGGGTAGGCATCTCTGGAAACACCATATATTTT
- TRBJ1-5 - TRBV6-6 CASSYTSNQPQHF TGTGCCAGCAGTTATACTAGCAATCAGCCCCAGCATTTT
TRBD1 TRBJ1-5 few TRBV6-1 CASSRQGDNQPQHF TGTGCCAGCAGTCGACAGGGGGACAATCAGCCCCAGCATTTT
- TRBJ2-5 - TRBV5-1 CASSTTGSQETQYF TGCGCCAGCAGCACTACAGGGTCCCAAGAGACCCAGTACTTC
- TRBJ2-3 - TRBV7-8 CASSRPTTDTQYF TGTGCCAGCAGCAGGCCGACCACAGATACGCAGTATTTT
- TRBJ1-5 - TRBV28 CASSFRSRFGQPQHF TGTGCCAGCAGTTTTCGTTCGAGATTTGGTCAGCCCCAGCATTTT
- TRBJ2-5 - TRBV5-1 CASSFFSGQETQYF TGCGCCAGCAGCTTTTTTAGCGGCCAAGAGACCCAGTACTTC
- TRBJ2-5 - TRBV4-3 CASSQDGEVSEETQYF TGCGCCAGCAGCCAAGATGGGGAGGTGAGTGAAGAGACCCAGTACTTC
TRBD1 TRBJ1-5 - TRBV18 CASSPLTGNDQPQHF TGTGCCAGCTCACCTTTGACAGGGAACGATCAGCCCCAGCATTTT
TRBD2 TRBJ2-5 - TRBV5-1 CASSLARGAQETQYF TGCGCCAGCAGCTTGGCGCGGGGGGCGCAAGAGACCCAGTACTTC
- TRBJ2-5 - TRBV11-2 CASSPRQKETQYF TGTGCCAGCAGCCCCCGACAGAAAGAGACCCAGTACTTC
- TRBJ2-1 - TRBV6-1 CASTGGSYNEQFF TGTGCCAGTACAGGAGGGTCCTACAATGAGCAGTTCTTC
TRBD1 TRBJ1-5 - TRBV19 CASSAQGVLNQPQHF TGTGCCAGTAGTGCCCAGGGGGTTCTTAATCAGCCCCAGCATTTT
- TRBJ1-1 - TRBV30 CAWNMVGMNTEAFF TGTGCCTGGAACATGGTAGGTATGAACACTGAAGCTTTCTTT
TRBD2 TRBJ2-1 - TRBV28 CASSPGLAGGRSYNEQFF TGTGCCAGCAGCCCGGGACTAGCGGGAGGGAGGTCCTACAATGAGCAGTTCTTC
- TRBJ2-7 - TRBV5-1 CASSLYGTGYEQYF TGCGCCAGCAGCTTGTACGGGACGGGGTACGAGCAGTACTTC
- TRBJ2-1 - TRBV5-1 CASSRPGRTSEQFF TGCGCCAGCAGCCGGCCGGGGCGGACGAGCGAGCAGTTCTTC
- TRBJ1-5 - TRBV7-2 CASSPSGTNNQPQHF TGTGCCAGCAGTCCTTCCGGGACAAACAATCAGCCCCAGCATTTT
- TRBJ2-7 - TRBV18 CASSPPISPLSEQYF TGTGCCAGCTCACCACCTATCAGCCCTTTGAGCGAGCAGTACTTC
- TRBJ1-3 - TRBV5-5 CASSFWGTGNTIYF TGTGCCAGCAGCTTTTGGGGAACTGGAAACACCATATATTTT
TRBD2 TRBJ2-2 - TRBV11-2 CASSLTGTTYTGELFF TGTGCCAGCAGCCTAACCGGGACTACCTACACCGGGGAGCTGTTTTTT
TRBD2 TRBJ2-3 once TRBV9 CASSPRGTSGGTSTDTQYF TGTGCCAGCAGCCCTAGAGGGACTAGCGGGGGAACTAGCACAGATACGCAGTATTTT
TRBD2 TRBJ2-1 - TRBV5-4 CASTGTSGGASEQFF TGTGCCAGCACCGGGACTAGCGGGGGGGCCTCTGAGCAGTTCTTC
- TRBJ1-6 - TRBV7-8 CASSLVMVGTPFSPLHF TGTGCCAGCAGCTTAGTAATGGTCGGGACACCTTTTTCACCCCTCCACTTT
TRBD1 TRBJ1-1 - TRBV19 CASKVTGAMNTEAFF TGTGCCAGTAAAGTGACAGGGGCGATGAACACTGAAGCTTTCTTT
- TRBJ2-1 - TRBV7-7 CASSLLPNNEQFF TGTGCCAGCAGCCTACTCCCAAACAATGAGCAGTTCTTC
- TRBJ2-2 - TRBV7-2 CASSPYTGELFF TGTGCCAGCAGCCCTTACACCGGGGAGCTGTTTTTT
TRBD1 TRBJ2-7 - TRBV6-5 CASSPGGWYEQYF TGTGCCAGCAGTCCAGGGGGCTGGTACGAGCAGTACTTC
- TRBJ1-1 - TRBV9 CASSGDWANTEAFF TGTGCCAGCAGCGGGGATTGGGCGAACACTGAAGCTTTCTTT
- TRBJ1-2 - TRBV28 CASSLLSGYGYTF TGTGCCAGCAGTTTATTGAGTGGCTATGGCTACACCTTC
- TRBJ1-3 - TRBV29-1 CSVGESSGNTIYF TGCAGCGTTGGAGAAAGCTCTGGAAACACCATATATTTT
- TRBJ2-3 - TRBV6-5 CASRTIDTQYF TGTGCCAGCAGAACCATAGATACGCAGTATTTT
TRBD1 TRBJ1-5 - TRBV6-4 CASPTGVSNQPQHF TGTGCCAGCCCGACAGGGGTTAGCAATCAGCCCCAGCATTTT
- TRBJ2-1 - TRBV7-2 CASSANRDFYNEQFF TGTGCCAGCAGCGCAAACCGGGACTTCTACAATGAGCAGTTCTTC
TRBD2 TRBJ2-2 once TRBV5-1 CASSGTSGYGELFF TGCGCCAGCAGTGGAACTAGCGGTTACGGGGAGCTGTTTTTT
- TRBJ2-7 - TRBV6-5 CATGQGEGEQYF TGTGCCACGGGGCAGGGTGAAGGCGAGCAGTACTTC
- TRBJ2-5 - TRBV27 CASKTRGDETQYF TGTGCCAGCAAAACTAGGGGGGATGAGACCCAGTACTTC